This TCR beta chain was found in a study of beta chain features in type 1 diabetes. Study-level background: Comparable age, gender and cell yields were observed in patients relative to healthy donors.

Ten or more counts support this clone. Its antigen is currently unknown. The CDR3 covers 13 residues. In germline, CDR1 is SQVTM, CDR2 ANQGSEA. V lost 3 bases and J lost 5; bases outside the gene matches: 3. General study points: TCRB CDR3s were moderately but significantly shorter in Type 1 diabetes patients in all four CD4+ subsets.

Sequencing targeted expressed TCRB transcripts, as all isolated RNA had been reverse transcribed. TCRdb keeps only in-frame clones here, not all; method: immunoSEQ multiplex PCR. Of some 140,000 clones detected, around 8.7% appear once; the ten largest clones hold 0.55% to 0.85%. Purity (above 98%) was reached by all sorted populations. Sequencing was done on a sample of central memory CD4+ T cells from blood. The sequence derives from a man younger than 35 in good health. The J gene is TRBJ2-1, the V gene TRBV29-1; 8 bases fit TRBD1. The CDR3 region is CSVDRGLDNEQFF. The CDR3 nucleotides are TGCAGCGTTGACAGGGGGCTTGACAATGAGCAGTTCTTC.